This T cell receptor (beta chain) was found in a study of blood T cell repertoires in COVID-19. Background on the study: Sites across the United States, Italy and Spain contributed samples from acute and convalescent COVID-19. PBMCs, B-cell-depleted T cells, or T cells provided the cDNA or gDNA that made up the material.

In the original analysis: Reference gene primer amplification gave estimated nucleated cell counts. Using immunoSEQ multiplex PCR, the repertoire was profiled, and TCRdb retains in-frame clones only, with some absent. V and J calls and clone size are copied from that table; D and trimming were computed from the DNA. Of approximately 170,000 clones listed, about four fifths are singletons. Patients from Seattle were sampled longitudinally, starting during active infection. This clonotype originated in a woman of 80 years or more with COVID-19, enrolled during active disease. The sample consisted of peripheral blood.

CDR3 region: CATTQGSTDTQYF. The CDR3 DNA is TGTGCCACCACACAGGGAAGCACAGATACGCAGTATTTT. V usage is TRBV6-5 and J usage is TRBJ2-3; a possible D gene is TRBD1 (6 bases). The CDR3 loop spans 13 amino acids. V dropped 10 bases and J dropped 0 bases, with 11 bases sitting between them. Looked up from germline, CDR1 is MNHEY and CDR2 is SVGAGI.